This T cell receptor (beta chain) was sequenced for a study of metastatic and nonmetastatic thyroid tumors. TCRdb re-clonotyped the PCR reads through MiXCR. The sample holds around 31,000 clones; under 30% are singletons and the top ten take about 29%. The V gene's germline CDR1 is MNHNS and CDR2 SASEGT. The CDR3 sequence is 14 residues long. Trimming removed 6 bases at V and 3 bases at J, with 12 bases between. Patients were all untreated before their thyroid surgery. The sample comprised blood. This clonotype was sampled from a female donor with papillary thyroid cancer or a benign thyroid nodule (not recorded which). Some clones in this sample may be carry-over from other donors' samples. The genes are TRBV6-1 and TRBJ2-1; D is possibly TRBD2 (5 bases). The CDR3 loop is CASRSSRFYNEQFF. The CDR3, as DNA: TGTGCCAGCAGGTCTAGCAGATTCTACAATGAGCAGTTCTTC.